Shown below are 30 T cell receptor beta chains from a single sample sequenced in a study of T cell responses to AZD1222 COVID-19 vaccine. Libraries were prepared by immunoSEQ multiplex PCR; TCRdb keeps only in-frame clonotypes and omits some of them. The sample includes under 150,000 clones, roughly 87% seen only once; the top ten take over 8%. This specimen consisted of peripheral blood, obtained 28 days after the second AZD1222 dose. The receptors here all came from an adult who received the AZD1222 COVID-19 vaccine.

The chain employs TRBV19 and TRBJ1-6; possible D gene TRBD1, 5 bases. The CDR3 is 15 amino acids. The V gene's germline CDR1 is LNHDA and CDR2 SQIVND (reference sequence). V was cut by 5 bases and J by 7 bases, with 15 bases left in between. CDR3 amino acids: CASSPETGLNSPLHF. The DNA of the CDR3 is TGTGCCAGTAGTCCGGAAACAGGACTGAATTCACCCCTCCACTTT.

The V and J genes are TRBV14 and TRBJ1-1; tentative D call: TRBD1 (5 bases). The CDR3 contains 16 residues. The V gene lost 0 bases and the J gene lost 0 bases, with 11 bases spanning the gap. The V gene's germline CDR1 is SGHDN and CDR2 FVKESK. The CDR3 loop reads CASSQDLQGVNTEAFF. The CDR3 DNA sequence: TGTGCCAGCAGCCAAGATCTTCAGGGAGTGAACACTGAAGCTTTCTTT.

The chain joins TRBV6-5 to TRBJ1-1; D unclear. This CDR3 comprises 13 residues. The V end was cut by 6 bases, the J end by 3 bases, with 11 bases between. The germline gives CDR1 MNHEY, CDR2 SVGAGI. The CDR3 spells CASSNNRDTEAFF. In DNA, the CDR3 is TGTGCCAGCAGCAATAATAGGGACACTGAAGCTTTCTTT.

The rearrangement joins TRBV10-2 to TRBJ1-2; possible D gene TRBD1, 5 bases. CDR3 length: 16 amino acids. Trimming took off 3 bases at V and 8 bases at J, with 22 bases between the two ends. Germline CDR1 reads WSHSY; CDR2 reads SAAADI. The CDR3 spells CASSDPGTILGGGYTF. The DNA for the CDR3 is TGCGCCAGCAGTGACCCCGGGACGATCCTGGGGGGGGGCTACACCTTC.

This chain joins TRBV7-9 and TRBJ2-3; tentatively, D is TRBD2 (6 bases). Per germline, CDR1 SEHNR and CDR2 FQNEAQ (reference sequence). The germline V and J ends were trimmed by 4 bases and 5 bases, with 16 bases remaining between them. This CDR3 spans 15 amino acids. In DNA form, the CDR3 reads TGTGCCAGCAGCTCCCGGGAGAATACCAGAGATACGCAGTATTTT. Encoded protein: CASSSRENTRDTQYF.

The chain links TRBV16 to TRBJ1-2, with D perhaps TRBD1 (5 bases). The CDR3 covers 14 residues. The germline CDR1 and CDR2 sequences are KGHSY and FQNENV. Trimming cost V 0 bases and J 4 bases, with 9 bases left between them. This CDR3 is CASSQSQGPYGYTF. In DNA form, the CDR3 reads TGTGCCAGCAGCCAATCGCAGGGCCCCTATGGCTACACCTTC. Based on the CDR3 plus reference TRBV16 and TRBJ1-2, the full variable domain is GEEVAQTPKHLVRGEGQKAKLYCAPIKGHSYVFWYQQVLKNEFKFLISFQNENVFDETGMPKERFSAKCLPNSPCSLEIQATKLEDSAVYFCASSQSQGPYGYTFGSGTRLTVV.

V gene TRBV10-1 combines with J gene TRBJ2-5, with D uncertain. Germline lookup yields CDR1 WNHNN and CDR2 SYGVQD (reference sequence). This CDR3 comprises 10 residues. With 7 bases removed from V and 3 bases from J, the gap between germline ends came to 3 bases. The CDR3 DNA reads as TGCGCCAGCATCGAAGAGACCCAGTACTTC. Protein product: CASIEETQYF.

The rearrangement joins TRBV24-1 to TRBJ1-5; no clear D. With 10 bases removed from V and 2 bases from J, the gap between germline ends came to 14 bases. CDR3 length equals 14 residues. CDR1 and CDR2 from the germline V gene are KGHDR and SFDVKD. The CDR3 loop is CATADVSGNQPQHF. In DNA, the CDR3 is TGTGCCACGGCTGACGTCTCAGGCAATCAGCCCCAGCATTTT.

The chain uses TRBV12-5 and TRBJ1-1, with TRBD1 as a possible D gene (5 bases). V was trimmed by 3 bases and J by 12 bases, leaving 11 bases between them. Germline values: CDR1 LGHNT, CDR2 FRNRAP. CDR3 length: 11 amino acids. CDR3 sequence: CASGLGAKTFF. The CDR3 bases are TGTGCTAGTGGTTTAGGGGCAAAAACTTTCTTT.

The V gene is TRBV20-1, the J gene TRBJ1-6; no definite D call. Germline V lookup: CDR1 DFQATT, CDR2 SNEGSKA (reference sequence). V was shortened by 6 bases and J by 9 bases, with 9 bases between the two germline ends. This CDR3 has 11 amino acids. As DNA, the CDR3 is TGCAGTGCAACTATGGGTTCACCCCTCCACTTT. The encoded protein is CSATMGSPLHF.

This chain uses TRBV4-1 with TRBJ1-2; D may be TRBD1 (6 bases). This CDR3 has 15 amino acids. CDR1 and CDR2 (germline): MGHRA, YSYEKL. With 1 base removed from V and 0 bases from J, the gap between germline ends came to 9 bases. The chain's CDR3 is CASSQGTAPNYGYTF. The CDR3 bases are TGCGCCAGCAGCCAAGGGACAGCTCCTAACTATGGCTACACCTTC.

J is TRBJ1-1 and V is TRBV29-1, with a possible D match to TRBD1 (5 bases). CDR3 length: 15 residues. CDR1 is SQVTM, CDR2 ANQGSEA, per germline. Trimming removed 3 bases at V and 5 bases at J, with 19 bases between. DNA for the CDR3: TGCAGCGTTGATTGGGGCCGGGCTGGAGGGACTGAAGCTTTCTTT. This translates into CSVDWGRAGGTEAFF.

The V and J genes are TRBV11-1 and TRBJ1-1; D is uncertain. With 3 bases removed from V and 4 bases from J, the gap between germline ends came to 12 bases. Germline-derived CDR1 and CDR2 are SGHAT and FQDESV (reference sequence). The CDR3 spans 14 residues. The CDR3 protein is CASSFSRGSTEAFF. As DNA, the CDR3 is TGTGCCAGCAGCTTCTCACGTGGGAGCACTGAAGCTTTCTTT.

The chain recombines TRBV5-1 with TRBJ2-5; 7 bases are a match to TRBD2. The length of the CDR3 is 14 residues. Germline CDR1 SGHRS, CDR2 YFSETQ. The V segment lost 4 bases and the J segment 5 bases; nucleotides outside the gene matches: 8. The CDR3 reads CASSPQAGDETQYF. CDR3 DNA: TGCGCCAGCAGCCCCCAGGCGGGGGACGAGACCCAGTACTTC.

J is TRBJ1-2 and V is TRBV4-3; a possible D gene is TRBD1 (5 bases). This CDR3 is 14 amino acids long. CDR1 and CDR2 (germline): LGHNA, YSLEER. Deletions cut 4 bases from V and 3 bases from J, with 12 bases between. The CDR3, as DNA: TGCGCCAGCAGCCCTTTCTCAGGGCACTATGGCTACACCTTC. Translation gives CASSPFSGHYGYTF.

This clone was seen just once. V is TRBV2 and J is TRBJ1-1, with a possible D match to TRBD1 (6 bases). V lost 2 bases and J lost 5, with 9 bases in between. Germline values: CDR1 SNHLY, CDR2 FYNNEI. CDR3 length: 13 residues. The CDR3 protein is CASSERGRTEAFF. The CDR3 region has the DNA TGTGCCAGCAGTGAACGGGGGCGGACTGAAGCTTTCTTT.

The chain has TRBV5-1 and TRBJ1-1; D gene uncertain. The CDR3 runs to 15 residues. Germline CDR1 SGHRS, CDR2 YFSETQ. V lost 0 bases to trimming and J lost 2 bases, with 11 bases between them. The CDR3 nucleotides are TGCGCCAGCAGCTTGGTCGGGCAGCACAACACTGAAGCTTTCTTT. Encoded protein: CASSLVGQHNTEAFF. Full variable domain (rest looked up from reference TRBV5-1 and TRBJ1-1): KAGVTQTPRYLIKTRGQQVTLSCSPISGHRSVSWYQQTPGQGLQFLFEYFSETQRNKGNFPGRFSGRQFSNSRSEMNVSTLELGDSALYLCASSLVGQHNTEAFFGQGTRLTVV.

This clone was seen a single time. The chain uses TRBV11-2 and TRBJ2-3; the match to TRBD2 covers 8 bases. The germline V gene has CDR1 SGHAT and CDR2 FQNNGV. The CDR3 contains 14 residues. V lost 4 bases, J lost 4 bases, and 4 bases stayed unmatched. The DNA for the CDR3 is TGTGCCAGCAGCTATAGCGGGGTTGCAGATACGCAGTATTTT. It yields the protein CASSYSGVADTQYF.

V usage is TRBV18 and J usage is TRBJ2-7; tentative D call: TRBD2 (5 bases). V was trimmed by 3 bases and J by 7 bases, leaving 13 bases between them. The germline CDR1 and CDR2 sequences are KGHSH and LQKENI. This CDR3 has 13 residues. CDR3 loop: CASSPSRTGEQYF. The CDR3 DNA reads TGTGCCAGCTCACCCTCCCGGACTGGGGAGCAGTACTTC.

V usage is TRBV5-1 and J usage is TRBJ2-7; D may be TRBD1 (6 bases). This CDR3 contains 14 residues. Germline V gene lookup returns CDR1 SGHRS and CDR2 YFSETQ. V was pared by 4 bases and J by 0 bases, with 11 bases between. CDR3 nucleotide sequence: TGCGCCAGCAGCGTTCAGGGGAGCTCCTACGAGCAGTACTTC. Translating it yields CASSVQGSSYEQYF.

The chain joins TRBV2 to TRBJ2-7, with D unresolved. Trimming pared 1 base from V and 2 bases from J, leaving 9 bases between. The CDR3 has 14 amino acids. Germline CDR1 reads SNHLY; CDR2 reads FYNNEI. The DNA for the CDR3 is TGTGCCAGCAGTGAAGGGACGCCGACCTACGAGCAGTACTTC. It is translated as CASSEGTPTYEQYF.

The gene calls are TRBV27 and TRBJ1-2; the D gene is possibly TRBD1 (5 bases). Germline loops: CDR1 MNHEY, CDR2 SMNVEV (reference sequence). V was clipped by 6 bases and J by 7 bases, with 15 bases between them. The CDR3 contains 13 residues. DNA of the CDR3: TGTGCCAGCAGCCCCCTCGGGGACGCTGGCTACACCTTC. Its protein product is CASSPLGDAGYTF.

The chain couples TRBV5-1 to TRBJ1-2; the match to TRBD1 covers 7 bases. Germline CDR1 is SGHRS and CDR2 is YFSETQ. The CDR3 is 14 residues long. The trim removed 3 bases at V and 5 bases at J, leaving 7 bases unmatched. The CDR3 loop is CASSYRDRIYGYTF. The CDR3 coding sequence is TGCGCCAGCAGCTACCGGGACAGAATATATGGCTACACCTTC.

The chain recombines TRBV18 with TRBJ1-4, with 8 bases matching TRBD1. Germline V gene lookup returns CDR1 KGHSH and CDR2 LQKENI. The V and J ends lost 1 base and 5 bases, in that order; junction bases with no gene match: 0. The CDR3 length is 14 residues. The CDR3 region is CASSPRTGNEKLFF. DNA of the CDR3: TGTGCCAGCTCACCACGGACAGGGAATGAAAAACTGTTTTTT.

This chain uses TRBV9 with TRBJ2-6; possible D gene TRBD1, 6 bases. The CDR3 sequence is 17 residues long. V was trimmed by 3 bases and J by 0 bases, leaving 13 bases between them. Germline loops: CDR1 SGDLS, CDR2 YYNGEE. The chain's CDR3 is CASSGTVLISGANVLTF. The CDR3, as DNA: TGTGCCAGCAGCGGGACAGTACTAATCTCTGGGGCCAACGTCCTGACTTTC.

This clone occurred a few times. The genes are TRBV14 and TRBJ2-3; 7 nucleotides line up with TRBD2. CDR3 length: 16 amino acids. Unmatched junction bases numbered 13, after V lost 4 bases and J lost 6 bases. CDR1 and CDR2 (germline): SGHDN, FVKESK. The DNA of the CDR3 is TGTGCCAGCAGCCCCTCTAGCGGACAAAACGGGGATACGCAGTATTTT. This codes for CASSPSSGQNGDTQYF.

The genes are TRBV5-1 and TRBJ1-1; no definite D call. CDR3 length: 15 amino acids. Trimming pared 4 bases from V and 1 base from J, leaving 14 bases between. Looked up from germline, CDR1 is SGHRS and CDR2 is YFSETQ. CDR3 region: CASSGGGVGNTEAFF. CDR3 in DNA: TGCGCCAGCAGCGGAGGCGGGGTTGGGAACACTGAAGCTTTCTTT.

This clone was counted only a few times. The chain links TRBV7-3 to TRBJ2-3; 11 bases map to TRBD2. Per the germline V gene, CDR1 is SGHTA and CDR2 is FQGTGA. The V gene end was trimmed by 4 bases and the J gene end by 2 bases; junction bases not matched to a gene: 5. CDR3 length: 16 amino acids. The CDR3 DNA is TGTGCCAGCAGCTACGGGACTAGCGGATACACAGATACGCAGTATTTT. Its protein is CASSYGTSGYTDTQYF.

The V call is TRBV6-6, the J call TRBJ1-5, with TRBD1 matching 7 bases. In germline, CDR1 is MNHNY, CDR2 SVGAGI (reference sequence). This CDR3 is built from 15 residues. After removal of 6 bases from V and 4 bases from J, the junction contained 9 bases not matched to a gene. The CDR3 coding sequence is TGTGCCAGCAGCCCCGGGACAGTGGGAAATCAGCCCCAGCATTTT. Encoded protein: CASSPGTVGNQPQHF.

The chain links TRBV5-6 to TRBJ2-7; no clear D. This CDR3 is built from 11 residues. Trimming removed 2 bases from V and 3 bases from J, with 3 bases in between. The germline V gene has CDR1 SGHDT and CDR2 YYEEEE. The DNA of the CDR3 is TGTGCCAGCAGCTTTAACTACGAGCAGTACTTC. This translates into CASSFNYEQYF.